A selection of T cell receptor beta chains follows, all from one sample in a study of early T cells in non-severe SARS-CoV-2 infection. TCRdb independently ran MiXCR on the 5' RACE reads; one entry per CDR3 protein. There are roughly 38,000 distinct CDR3 sequences in the sample; about 5.6% occur only once, and about 8% lies in the top ten. Sequenced input: whole blood. Receptors were obtained from an adult who was a healthcare worker with PCR-confirmed SARS-CoV-2 infection or an uninfected control (not recorded which). CDR3s leave out the opening cysteine and the closing phenylalanine or tryptophan.

TRBV4-1,TRBJ2-1,ASSQDVTRNEQF
TRBV5-1,TRBJ1-3,ASSRGARSGNTIY
TRBV6-2/TRBV6-3,TRBJ2-2,ASGRLAGTGELF
TRBV5-6,TRBJ1-5,ASSPSPGYNQPQH
TRBV4-1,TRBJ2-1,ASSHDRGRSYNEQF
TRBV7-3,TRBJ1-6,ANSLLGQGARSPLH
TRBV5-8,TRBJ1-5,ASSQGFRNQPQH
TRBV5-1,TRBJ2-2,ASRAGLNTGELF
TRBV5-1,TRBJ2-5,ASSSLRRPGYHQETQY
TRBV3-1,TRBJ1-6,ASSQDPVNNSPLH
TRBV6-4,TRBJ2-1,ASSAYGGSYNEQF
TRBV18,TRBJ1-1,ASSFSQGNTEAF
TRBV18,TRBJ2-3,ASSPAGGAADTQY
TRBV6-5,TRBJ1-1,ASRLTPGYGTEAF
TRBV7-6,TRBJ1-4,ASSLESRGHRGEKLF
TRBV18,TRBJ2-1,ASSLSSSGSYNEQF
TRBV11-2,TRBJ2-7,ASSPGGYEQY